Listed here are 9 T cell receptor beta chains from one sample, sequenced in a study of regulatory T cells in long-lasting Graves disease. Time point defined: newly diagnosed GD, antithyroid drugs for less than 3 months. Extracted RNA from PBMCs served as the source of the TCR library. To make TCR beta libraries, researchers used iRepertoire HTBI primers and Arm-PCR of CDR3 regions. TCRdb reprocessed the multiplex PCR reads via MiXCR and lists one record per CDR3 protein. In the table there are about 200,000 distinct CDR3 sequences, roughly 19% of which are singletons. This same sample was also taken into another study, of T cells in Graves' hyperthyroidism and ophthalmopathy.

This specimen was peripheral blood mononuclear cells (PBMCs), taken at new diagnosis, from a patient treated with antithyroid drugs. The source of these receptors is a woman aged 25-40 years with Graves disease.

This clonotype was detected once. The J gene is TRBJ1-2, the V gene TRBV7-9; the D is unclear. V lost 1 base and J lost 6, with 18 bases in between. The length of the CDR3 is 16 residues. Germline V gene data show CDR1 as SEHNR and CDR2 as FQNEAQ (reference sequence). The CDR3, as DNA: TGTGCCAGCAGCTTAGTAAATCCTGGGTTCGAAGATGGCTACACCTTC. Translation gives CASSLVNPGFEDGYTF.

The sample holds a few counts of this clonotype. This chain links TRBV28 with TRBJ1-4; 7 bases map to TRBD1. The length of the CDR3 is 14 residues. With V trimmed by 6 bases and J by 8 bases, 9 bases remained unmatched. The germline CDR1 and CDR2 sequences are MDHEN and SYDVKM. The CDR3 reads CASRYRDSTEKLFF. CDR3 bases: TGTGCCAGCAGGTACCGGGACAGTACGGAAAAACTGTTTTTT.

On this clonotype: The conserved phenylalanine or tryptophan normally closing the CDR3 is absent here, so this likely arose from a read error. The rearrangement links TRBV28 to TRBJ1-4, with 8 bases matching TRBD1. V shed 8 bases, J shed 3 bases, and the junction held 5 bases outside the gene matches. The length of the CDR3 is 14 residues. Germline V gene lookup returns CDR1 MDHEN and CDR2 SYDVKM. CDR3 protein: CASGLTGANEKLFS. DNA for the CDR3: TGTGCCAGCGGGTTGACAGGGGCTAATGAAAAACTGTTTTCT.

This clonotype occurred many times. The V gene is TRBV4-1, the J gene TRBJ2-3; D perhaps matches TRBD1 (5 bases). Trimming left V 0 bases short and J 2 bases short, with 6 bases between. From germline, CDR1 is MGHRA and CDR2 YSYEKL. CDR3 length equals 14 residues. The CDR3 bases are TGCGCCAGCAGCCAAGACAGGGCCACAGATACGCAGTATTTT. This sequence encodes CASSQDRATDTQYF.

The chain has TRBV6-9 and TRBJ2-5; D gene uncertain. The germline V gene has CDR1 MNHGY and CDR2 SVAAGI. This CDR3 has 14 residues. V was cut by 3 bases and J by 5 bases, with 13 bases left in between. CDR3 sequence (DNA): TGTGCCAGCAGTTACATCGGGTCGGCGGAGACCCAGTACTTC. Translation gives CASSYIGSAETQYF.

This clonotype was found many times. One end of the junction is discordant with germline, which a read error may explain. The chain carries TRBV12-3 or TRBV12-4 and TRBJ1-4, with TRBD1 as a possible D gene (6 bases). The CDR3 spans 13 residues. The CDR3 DNA sequence: TGTGCCAGCAGTTTATATCGGATGGGGACAAGTTATTTT. This codes for CASSLYRMGTSYF.

In this sample, this clonotype turned up many times. The chain is built from TRBV4-1 and TRBJ1-1, with D possibly matching TRBD1 (6 bases). The CDR3 runs 12 residues. V was clipped by 1 base and J by 8 bases, with 8 bases between them. Germline CDR1 MGHRA, CDR2 YSYEKL. The CDR3 region is CASSQGQGEAFF. The DNA of the CDR3 is TGCGCCAGCAGCCAAGGGCAGGGGGAAGCTTTCTTT.

This clonotype showed up many times. This rearrangement joins TRBV9 to TRBJ2-2, with 8 nucleotides matching TRBD1. The CDR3 contains 15 residues. V lost 3 bases to trimming and J lost 3 bases; unmatched junction nucleotides: 4. CDR1 and CDR2 (germline): SGDLS, YYNGEE. The CDR3 protein is CASSARGPDTGELFF. In DNA form, the CDR3 reads TGTGCCAGCAGCGCCAGGGGGCCGGACACCGGGGAGCTGTTTTTT.

This clonotype was detected ten times or more. The chain employs TRBV9 and TRBJ1-1, with 9 positions matching TRBD1. V lost 4 bases, J lost 1 base, and 11 bases stayed unmatched. Germline CDR1 is SGDLS and CDR2 is YYNGEE. The CDR3 is made up of 17 amino acids. This CDR3 is CASSPPGTGLRNTEAFF. The CDR3, as DNA: TGTGCCAGCAGCCCCCCCGGGACAGGGTTAAGGAACACTGAAGCTTTCTTT. Looking up the rest from reference TRBV9 and TRBJ1-1 gives the full variable domain: DSGVTQTPKHLITATGQRVTLRCSPRSGDLSVYWYQQSLDQGLQFLIQYYNGEERAKGNILERFSAQQFPDLHSELNLSSLELGDSALYFCASSPPGTGLRNTEAFFGQGTRLTVV.